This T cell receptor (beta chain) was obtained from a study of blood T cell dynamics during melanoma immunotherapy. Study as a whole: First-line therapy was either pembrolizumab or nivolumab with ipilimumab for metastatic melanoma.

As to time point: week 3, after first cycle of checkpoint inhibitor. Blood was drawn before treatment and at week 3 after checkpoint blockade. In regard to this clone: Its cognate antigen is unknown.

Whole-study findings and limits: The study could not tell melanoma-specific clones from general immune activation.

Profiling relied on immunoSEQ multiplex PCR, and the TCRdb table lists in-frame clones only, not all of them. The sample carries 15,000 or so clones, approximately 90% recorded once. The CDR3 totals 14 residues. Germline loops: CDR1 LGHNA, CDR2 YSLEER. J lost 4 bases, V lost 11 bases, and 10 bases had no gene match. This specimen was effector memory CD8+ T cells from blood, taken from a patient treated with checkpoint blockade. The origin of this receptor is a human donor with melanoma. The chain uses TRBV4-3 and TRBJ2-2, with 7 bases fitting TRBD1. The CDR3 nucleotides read TGCGCCTCCCAGACAGGGCTTGTCACCGGGGAGCTGTTTTTT. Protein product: CASQTGLVTGELFF.